This TCR beta chain originates from a study of shared clonotypes between healthy human individuals. Investigators divided CD4+ cells into CD45RA+ naive and CD45RA-negative memory subsets. The study, taken as a whole, reports: Memory subsets generally showed lower estimated richness than naive subsets.

The CDR3 has 11 residues. Looked up from germline, CDR1 is DFQATT and CDR2 is SNEGSKA (reference sequence). The assay was carried out at the deep level. Per the authors' pipeline: Filtering differed because ImmunoSEQ produced junction-only sequences that carried no quality scores. Sequenced by immunoSEQ multiplex PCR; TCRdb stores in-frame clones only, minus some. The V and J calls and clone size were taken over from that table, and D and trimming were inferred from the DNA. The sample has some 1 million clones; about 80% are singletons. A remark on this clone: Its antigen is unknown. One end of the junction fails to match germline, which may point to a read error.

The chain employs TRBV20-1 and TRBJ2-1, with 9 positions matching TRBD2. This TCR was recovered from a young man in good health. Material for sequencing was memory CD4+ T cells sorted from blood. Described subset: CD45RA-negative fraction. CDR3 DNA: TGCAGTGCTCCTAGGGATAGCGGGAGAATCTTC. This gives the protein CSAPRDSGRIF.